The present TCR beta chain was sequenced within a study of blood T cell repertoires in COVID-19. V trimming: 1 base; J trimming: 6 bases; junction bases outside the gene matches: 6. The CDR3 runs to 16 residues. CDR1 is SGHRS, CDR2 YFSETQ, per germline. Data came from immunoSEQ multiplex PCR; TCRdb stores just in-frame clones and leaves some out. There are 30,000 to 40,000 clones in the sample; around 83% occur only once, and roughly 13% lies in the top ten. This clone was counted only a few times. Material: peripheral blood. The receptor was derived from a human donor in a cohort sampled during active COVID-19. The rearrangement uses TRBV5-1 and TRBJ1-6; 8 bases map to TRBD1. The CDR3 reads CASSLTVGTGNSPLHF. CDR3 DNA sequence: TGCGCCAGCAGCTTGACGGTTGGGACAGGTAATTCACCCCTCCACTTT.